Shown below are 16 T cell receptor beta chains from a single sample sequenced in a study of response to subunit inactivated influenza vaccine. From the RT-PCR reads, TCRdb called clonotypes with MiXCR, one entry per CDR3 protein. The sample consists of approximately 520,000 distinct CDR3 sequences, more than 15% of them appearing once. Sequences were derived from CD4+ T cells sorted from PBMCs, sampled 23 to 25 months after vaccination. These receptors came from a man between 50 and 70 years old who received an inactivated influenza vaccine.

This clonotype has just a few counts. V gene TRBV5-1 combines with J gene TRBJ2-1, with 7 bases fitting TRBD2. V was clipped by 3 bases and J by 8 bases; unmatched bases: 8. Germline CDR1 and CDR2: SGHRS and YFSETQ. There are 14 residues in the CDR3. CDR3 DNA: TGCGCCAGCAGCTCAGCGGGGCCCCCCGATGAGCAGTTCTTC. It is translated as CASSSAGPPDEQFF. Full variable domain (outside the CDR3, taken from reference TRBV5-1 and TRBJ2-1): KAGVTQTPRYLIKTRGQQVTLSCSPISGHRSVSWYQQTPGQGLQFLFEYFSETQRNKGNFPGRFSGRQFSNSRSEMNVSTLELGDSALYLCASSSAGPPDEQFFGPGTRLTVL.

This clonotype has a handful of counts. The CDR3 sequence is CASRPGQGSYNEQFF. CDR3 nucleotide sequence: TGTGCCAGCAGACCGGGACAGGGGAGCTACAATGAGCAGTTCTTC. This chain joins TRBV2 and TRBJ2-1, with TRBD1 identical over 10 bases. CDR1 and CDR2 from the germline V gene are SNHLY and FYNNEI. This CDR3 is 15 amino acids long. V dropped 6 bases and J dropped 3; count of bases not matched to a gene: 5.

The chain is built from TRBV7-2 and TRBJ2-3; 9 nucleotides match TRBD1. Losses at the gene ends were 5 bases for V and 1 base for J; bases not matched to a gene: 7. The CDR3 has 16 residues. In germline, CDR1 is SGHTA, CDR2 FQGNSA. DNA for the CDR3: TGTGCCAGCAGCCCAGCCGGGACAGGGCGCACAGATACGCAGTATTTT. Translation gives CASSPAGTGRTDTQYF.

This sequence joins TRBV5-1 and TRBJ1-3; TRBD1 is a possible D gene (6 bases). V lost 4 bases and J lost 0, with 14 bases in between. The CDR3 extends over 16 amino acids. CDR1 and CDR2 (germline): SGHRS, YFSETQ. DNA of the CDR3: TGCGCCAGCAGCAAGGGACAAGAGCACTCTGGAAACACCATATATTTT. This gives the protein CASSKGQEHSGNTIYF.

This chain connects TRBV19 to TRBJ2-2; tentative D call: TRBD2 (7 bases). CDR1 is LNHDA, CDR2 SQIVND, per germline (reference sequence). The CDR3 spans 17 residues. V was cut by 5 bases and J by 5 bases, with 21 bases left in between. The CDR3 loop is CASSGWGYSGTTGELFF. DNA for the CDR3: TGTGCCAGTAGTGGGTGGGGTTACAGCGGGACAACCGGGGAGCTGTTTTTT.

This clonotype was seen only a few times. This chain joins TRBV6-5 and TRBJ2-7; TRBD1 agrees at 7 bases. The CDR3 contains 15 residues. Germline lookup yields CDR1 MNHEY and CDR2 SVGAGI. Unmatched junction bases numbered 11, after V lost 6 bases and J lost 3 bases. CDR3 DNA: TGTGCCAGCAGCTATGACAGGGCAAGGGGCTACGAGCAGTACTTC. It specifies CASSYDRARGYEQYF.

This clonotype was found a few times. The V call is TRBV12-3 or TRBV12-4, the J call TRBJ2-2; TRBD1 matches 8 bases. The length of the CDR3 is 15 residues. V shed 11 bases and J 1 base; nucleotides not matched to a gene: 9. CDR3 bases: TGTGCCGGAAAAGTGGGGACAGGGAACACCGGGGAGCTGTTTTTT. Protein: CAGKVGTGNTGELFF.

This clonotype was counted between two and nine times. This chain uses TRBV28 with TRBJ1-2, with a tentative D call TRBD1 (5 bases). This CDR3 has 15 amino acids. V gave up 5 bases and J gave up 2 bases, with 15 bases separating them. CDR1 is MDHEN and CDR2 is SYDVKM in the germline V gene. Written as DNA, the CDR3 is TGTGCCAGCAGTACCTATAGGGGACCCAACTATGGCTACACCTTC. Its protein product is CASSTYRGPNYGYTF.

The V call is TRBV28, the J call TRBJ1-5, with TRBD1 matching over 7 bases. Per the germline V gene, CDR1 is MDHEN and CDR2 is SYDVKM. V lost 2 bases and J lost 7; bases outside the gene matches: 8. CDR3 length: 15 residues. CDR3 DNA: TGTGCCAGCAGTTTAGGACAGGCGTCGGGACAGCCCCAGCATTTT. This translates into CASSLGQASGQPQHF.

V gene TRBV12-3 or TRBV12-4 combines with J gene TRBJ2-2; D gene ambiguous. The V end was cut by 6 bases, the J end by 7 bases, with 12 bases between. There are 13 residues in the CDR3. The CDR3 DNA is TGTGCCAGCAGGAGGAATAGGAACGGGGAGCTGTTTTTT. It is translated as CASRRNRNGELFF.

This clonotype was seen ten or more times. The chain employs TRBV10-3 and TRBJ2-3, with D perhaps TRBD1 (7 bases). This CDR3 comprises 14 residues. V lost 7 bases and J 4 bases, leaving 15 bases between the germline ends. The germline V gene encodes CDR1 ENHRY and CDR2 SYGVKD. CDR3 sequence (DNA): TGTGCCATCAAGGAGGGGGCGCAAGCAGATACGCAGTATTTT. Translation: CAIKEGAQADTQYF.

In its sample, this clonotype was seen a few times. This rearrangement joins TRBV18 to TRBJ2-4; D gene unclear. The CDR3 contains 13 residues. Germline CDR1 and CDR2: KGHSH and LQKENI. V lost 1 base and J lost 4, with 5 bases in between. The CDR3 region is CASSPLEKNIQYF. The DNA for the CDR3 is TGTGCCAGCTCACCACTCGAGAAAAACATTCAGTACTTC.

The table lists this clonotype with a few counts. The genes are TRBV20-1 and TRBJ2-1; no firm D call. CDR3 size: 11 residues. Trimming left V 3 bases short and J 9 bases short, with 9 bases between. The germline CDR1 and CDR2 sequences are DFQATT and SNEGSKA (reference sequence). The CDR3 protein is CSASGFGEQFF. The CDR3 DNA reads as TGCAGTGCTAGCGGGTTCGGTGAGCAGTTCTTC.

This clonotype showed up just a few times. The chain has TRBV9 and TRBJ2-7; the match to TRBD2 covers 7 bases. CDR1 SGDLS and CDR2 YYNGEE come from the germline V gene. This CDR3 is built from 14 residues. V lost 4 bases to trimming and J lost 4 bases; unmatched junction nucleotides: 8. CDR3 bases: TGTGCCAGCAGCCCCGGGACTACCTTTTACGAGCAGTACTTC. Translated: CASSPGTTFYEQYF.

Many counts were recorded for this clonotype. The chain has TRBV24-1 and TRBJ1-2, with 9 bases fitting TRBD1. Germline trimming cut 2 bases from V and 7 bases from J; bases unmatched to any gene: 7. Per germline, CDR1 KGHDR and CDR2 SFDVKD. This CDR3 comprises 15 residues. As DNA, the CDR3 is TGTGCCACCAGTGATTCGACGGACAGGGGAGGTGGCTACACCTTC. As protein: CATSDSTDRGGGYTF.

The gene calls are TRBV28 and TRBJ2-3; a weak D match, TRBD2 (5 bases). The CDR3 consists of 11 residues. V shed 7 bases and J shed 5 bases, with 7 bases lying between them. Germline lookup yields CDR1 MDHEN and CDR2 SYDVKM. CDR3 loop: CASNGVDTQYF. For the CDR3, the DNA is TGTGCCAGCAACGGGGTAGATACGCAGTATTTT.